This T cell receptor beta chain emerged from a study of blood T cell repertoires in COVID-19. Study-wide context: PBMCs, B-cell-depleted T cells, or T cells were the source of the cDNA or gDNA that made up the material.

V lost 6 bases, J lost 7 bases, and 15 bases stayed unmatched. This CDR3 has 15 amino acids. Germline CDR1 and CDR2: MDHEN and SYDVKM. Only in-frame clones appear in the TCRdb table, and some are missing; sequencing was by immunoSEQ multiplex PCR. This table holds roughly 50,000 clones, 80% to 85% found once. The V call is TRBV28, the J call TRBJ2-7, with 7 bases lining up with TRBD2. Sequenced: peripheral blood. This clonotype originated in a woman between 55 and 75 years old with acute or convalescent COVID-19. CDR3 coding DNA: TGTGCCAGCAGCGAAACAAGGGGAGGGCCAGGTGAGCAGTACTTC. Protein: CASSETRGGPGEQYF.